A single sample gave rise to the 3 T cell receptor beta chains below, sequenced in a study of shared clonotypes between healthy human individuals. Naive CD8 isolation took CD45RO-negative cells positively selected for CCR7 and excluded terminally differentiated effector memory CD45RA+ cells. Assay: immunoSEQ multiplex PCR; the TCRdb copy retains only in-frame clones and omits some. Among 1.5 million to 2.5 million clones, about 95% were seen once, and the ten largest hold 1.2%. Sequenced: naive CD8+ T cells sorted from blood. The receptor set was obtained from a man between 18 and 35 years old in good health.

The chain employs TRBV7-9 and TRBJ1-1; TRBD1 aligns across 7 bases. Germline V gene data show CDR1 as SEHNR and CDR2 as FQNEAQ (reference sequence). The CDR3 covers 13 residues. V shed 6 bases, J shed 6 bases, and the junction held 7 bases outside the gene matches. The CDR3 sequence: CASSSLDRSEAFF. CDR3 bases: TGTGCCAGCAGTTCACTGGACAGGTCTGAAGCTTTCTTT.

The rearrangement links TRBV19 to TRBJ2-7; the D call may be TRBD1 or TRBD2 (5 bases each). The CDR3 is 13 residues long. V was trimmed by 8 bases and J by 0 bases, leaving 11 bases between them. Germline CDR1 LNHDA, CDR2 SQIVND (reference sequence). The CDR3 DNA reads as TGTGCCAGTGCCCGGGGCAGCTCCTACGAGCAGTACTTC. Amino acids: CASARGSSYEQYF.

The genes are TRBV6-6 and TRBJ2-1; 8 bases map to TRBD1. The V and J ends lost 6 bases and 4 bases, in that order; junction bases with no gene match: 11. The length of the CDR3 is 16 residues. Germline CDR1 is MNHNY and CDR2 is SVGAGI (reference sequence). The CDR3: CASSPLAGGAYNEQFF. The CDR3 bases are TGTGCCAGCAGCCCTCTCGCAGGGGGCGCTTACAATGAGCAGTTCTTC.